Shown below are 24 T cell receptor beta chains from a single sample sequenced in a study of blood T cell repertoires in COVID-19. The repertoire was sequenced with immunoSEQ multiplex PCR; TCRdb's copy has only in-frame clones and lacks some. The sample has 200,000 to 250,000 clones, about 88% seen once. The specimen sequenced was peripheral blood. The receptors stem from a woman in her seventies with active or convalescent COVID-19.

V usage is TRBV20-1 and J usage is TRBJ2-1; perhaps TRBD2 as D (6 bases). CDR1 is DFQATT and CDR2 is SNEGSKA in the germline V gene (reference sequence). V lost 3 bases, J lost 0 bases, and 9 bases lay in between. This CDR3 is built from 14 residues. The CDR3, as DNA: TGCAGTGCTAGTGCGGGGAGCTCCTACAATGAGCAGTTCTTC. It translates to CSASAGSSYNEQFF.

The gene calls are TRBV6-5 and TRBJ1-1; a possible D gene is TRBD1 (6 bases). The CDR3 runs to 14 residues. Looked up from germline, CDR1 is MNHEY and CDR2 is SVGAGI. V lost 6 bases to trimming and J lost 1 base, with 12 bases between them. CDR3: CASSHQTGNTEAFF. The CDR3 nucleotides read TGTGCCAGCAGCCACCAGACAGGGAACACTGAAGCTTTCTTT.

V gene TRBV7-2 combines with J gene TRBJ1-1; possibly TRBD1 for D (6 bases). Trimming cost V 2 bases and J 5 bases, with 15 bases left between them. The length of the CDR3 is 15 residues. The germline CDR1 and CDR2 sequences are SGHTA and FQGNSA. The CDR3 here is CASSLQDSPWTEAFF. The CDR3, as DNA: TGTGCCAGCAGCTTACAGGACAGCCCGTGGACTGAAGCTTTCTTT.

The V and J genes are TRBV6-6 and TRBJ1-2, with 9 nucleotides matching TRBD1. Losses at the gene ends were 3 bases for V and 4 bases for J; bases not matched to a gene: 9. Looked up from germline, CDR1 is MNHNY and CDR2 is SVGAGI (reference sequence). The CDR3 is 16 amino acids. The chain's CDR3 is CASSYPVTGGSYGYTF. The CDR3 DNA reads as TGTGCCAGCAGTTATCCCGTGACAGGGGGGAGCTATGGCTACACCTTC.

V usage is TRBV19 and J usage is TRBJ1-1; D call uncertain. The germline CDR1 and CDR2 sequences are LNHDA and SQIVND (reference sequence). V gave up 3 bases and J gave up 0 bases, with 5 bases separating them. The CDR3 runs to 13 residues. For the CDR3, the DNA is TGTGCCAGTAGTATCGCTATGAACACTGAAGCTTTCTTT. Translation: CASSIAMNTEAFF.

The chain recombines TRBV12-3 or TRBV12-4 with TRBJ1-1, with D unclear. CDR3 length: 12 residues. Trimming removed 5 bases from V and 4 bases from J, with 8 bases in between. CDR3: CASSTYGTEAFF. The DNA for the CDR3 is TGTGCCAGCAGTACGTACGGCACTGAAGCTTTCTTT.

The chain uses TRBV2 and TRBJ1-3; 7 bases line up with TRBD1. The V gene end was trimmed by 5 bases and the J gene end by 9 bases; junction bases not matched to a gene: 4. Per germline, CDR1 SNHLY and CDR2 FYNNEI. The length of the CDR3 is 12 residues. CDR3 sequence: CASSRAGGTIYF. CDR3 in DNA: TGTGCCAGCAGTCGGGCAGGGGGCACCATATATTTT.

CDR3 sequence: CASSYKSRGNTEAFF. The CDR3 DNA sequence: TGTGCCAGCAGTTACAAGAGTCGGGGGAACACTGAAGCTTTCTTT. The chain uses TRBV6-5 and TRBJ1-1; D gene unclear. This CDR3 region has 15 residues. With 2 bases removed from V and 1 base from J, the gap between germline ends came to 11 bases. Germline V CDR1 and CDR2: MNHEY, SVGAGI.

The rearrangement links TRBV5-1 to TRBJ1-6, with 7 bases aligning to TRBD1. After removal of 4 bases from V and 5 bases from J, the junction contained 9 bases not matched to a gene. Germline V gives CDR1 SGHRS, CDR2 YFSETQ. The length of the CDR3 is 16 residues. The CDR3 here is CASSPVGTVDNSPLHF. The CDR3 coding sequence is TGCGCCAGCAGCCCGGTCGGGACAGTAGATAATTCACCCCTCCACTTT.

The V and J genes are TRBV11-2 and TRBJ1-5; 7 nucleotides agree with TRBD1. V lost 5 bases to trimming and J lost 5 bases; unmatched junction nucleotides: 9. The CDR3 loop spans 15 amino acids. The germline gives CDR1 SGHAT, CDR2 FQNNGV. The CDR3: CASSQGGTSDQPQHF. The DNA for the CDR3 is TGTGCCAGCAGCCAGGGGGGCACCTCTGATCAGCCCCAGCATTTT.

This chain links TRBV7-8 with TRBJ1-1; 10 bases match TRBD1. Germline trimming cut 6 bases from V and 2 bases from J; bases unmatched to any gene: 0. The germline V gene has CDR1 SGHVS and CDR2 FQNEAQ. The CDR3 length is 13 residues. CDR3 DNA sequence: TGTGCCAGCAGGACAGGGGGCAACACTGAAGCTTTCTTT. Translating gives CASRTGGNTEAFF.

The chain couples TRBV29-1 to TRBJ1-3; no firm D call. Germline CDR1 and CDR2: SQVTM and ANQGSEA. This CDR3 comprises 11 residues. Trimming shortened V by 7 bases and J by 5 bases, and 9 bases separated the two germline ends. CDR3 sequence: CSADLRNTIYF. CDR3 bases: TGCAGCGCTGATCTAAGAAACACCATATATTTT.

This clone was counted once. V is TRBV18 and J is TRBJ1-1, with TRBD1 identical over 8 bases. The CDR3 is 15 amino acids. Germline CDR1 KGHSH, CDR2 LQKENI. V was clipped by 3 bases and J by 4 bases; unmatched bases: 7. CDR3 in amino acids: CASSPDRGGSTEAFF. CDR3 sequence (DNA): TGTGCCAGCTCACCCGACAGGGGAGGGAGCACTGAAGCTTTCTTT. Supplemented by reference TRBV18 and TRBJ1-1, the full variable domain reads NAGVMQNPRHLVRRRGQEARLRCSPMKGHSHVYWYRQLPEEGLKFMVYLQKENIIDESGMPKERFSAEFPKEGPSILRIQQVVRGDSAAYFCASSPDRGGSTEAFFGQGTRLTVV.

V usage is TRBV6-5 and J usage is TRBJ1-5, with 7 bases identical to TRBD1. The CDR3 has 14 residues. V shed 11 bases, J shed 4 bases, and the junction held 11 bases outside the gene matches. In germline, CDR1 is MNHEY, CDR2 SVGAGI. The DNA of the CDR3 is TGTGCCTGCCGACAGGGAGGTCAGAATCAGCCCCAGCATTTT. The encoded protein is CACRQGGQNQPQHF.

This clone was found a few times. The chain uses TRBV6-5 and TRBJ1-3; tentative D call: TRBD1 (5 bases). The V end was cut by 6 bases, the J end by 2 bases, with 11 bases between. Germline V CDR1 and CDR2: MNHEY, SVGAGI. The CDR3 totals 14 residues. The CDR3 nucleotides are TGTGCCAGCAGCCCAGGGTGGCCTGGAAACACCATATATTTT. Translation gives CASSPGWPGNTIYF.

The CDR3 region is CASSSDRGPSNTEAFF. The CDR3 region has the DNA TGTGCCAGCAGTTCGGACAGGGGGCCCTCGAACACTGAAGCTTTCTTT. The chain employs TRBV27 and TRBJ1-1; 11 bases are shared with TRBD1. The germline V gene encodes CDR1 MNHEY and CDR2 SMNVEV (reference sequence). Trimming at V came to 4 bases and at J to 1 base, leaving 5 bases not matched to a gene. The CDR3 has 16 amino acids.

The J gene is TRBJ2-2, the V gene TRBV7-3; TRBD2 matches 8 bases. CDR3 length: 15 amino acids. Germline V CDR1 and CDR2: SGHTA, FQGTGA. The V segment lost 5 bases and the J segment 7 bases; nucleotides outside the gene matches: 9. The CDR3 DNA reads TGTGCCAGCAGCCCCACTAGCGGCGAGGGCGGGGAGCTGTTTTTT. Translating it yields CASSPTSGEGGELFF.

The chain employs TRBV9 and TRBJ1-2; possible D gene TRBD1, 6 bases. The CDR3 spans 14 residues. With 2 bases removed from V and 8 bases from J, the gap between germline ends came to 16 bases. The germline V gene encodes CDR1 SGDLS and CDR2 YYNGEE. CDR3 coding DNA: TGTGCCAGCAGCGTCCACCCCGGGGGGGGCGGCTACACCTTC. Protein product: CASSVHPGGGGYTF.

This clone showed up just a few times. The CDR3 DNA is TGCGCCAGCAGCTTTGGTGGTGACTGGAGCAATCAGCCCCAGCATTTT. Residues: CASSFGGDWSNQPQHF. The chain combines TRBV5-1 with TRBJ1-5; no clear D gene. Germline assignment: CDR1 SGHRS and CDR2 YFSETQ. V was shortened by 2 bases and J by 1 base, with 13 bases between the two germline ends. The length of the CDR3 is 16 residues.

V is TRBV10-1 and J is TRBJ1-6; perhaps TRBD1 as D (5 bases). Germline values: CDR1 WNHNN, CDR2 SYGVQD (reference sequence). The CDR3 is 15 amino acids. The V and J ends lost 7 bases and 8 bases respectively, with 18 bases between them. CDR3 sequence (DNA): TGCGCCAGCACCACTAACACTCAGGGTGATTCACCCCTCCACTTT. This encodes CASTTNTQGDSPLHF.

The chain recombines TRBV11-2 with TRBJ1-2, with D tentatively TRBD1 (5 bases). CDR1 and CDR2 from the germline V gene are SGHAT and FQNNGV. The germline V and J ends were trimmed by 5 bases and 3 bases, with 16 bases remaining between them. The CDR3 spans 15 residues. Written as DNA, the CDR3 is TGTGCCAGCAGCCCCAACACGCTCAGGGACTATGGCTACACCTTC. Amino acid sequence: CASSPNTLRDYGYTF.

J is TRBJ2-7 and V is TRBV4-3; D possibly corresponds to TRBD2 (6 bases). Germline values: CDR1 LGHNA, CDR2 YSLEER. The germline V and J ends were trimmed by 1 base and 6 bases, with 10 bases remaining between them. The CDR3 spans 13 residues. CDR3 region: CASSQGGEGEQYF. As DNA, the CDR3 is TGCGCCAGCAGCCAAGGGGGGGAAGGCGAGCAGTACTTC.

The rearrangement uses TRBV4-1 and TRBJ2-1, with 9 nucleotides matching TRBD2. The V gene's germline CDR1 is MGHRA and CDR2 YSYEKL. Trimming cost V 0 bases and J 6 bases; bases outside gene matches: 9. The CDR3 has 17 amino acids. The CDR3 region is CASSQDGPGLAPNEQFF. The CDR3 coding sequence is TGCGCCAGCAGCCAAGACGGACCGGGACTAGCACCCAATGAGCAGTTCTTC.

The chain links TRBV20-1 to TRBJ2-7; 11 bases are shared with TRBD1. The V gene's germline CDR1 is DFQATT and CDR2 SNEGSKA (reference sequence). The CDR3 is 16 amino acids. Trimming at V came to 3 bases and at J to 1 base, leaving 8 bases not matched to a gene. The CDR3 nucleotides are TGCAGTGCTAGTAGTAGGACAGGGGGCGCGTCCTACGAGCAGTACTTC. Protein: CSASSRTGGASYEQYF.